Following are 26 T cell receptor beta chains from one sample sequenced in a study of T cell responses to AZD1222 COVID-19 vaccine. Sequencing used immunoSEQ multiplex PCR; TCRdb keeps in-frame clones, though not all of them. The data contain under 200,000 clones, approximately 94% of them singletons. The sample consisted of peripheral blood, taken on day 0 of AZD1222 vaccination. The receptors stem from an adult in good health.

The J gene is TRBJ1-1, the V gene TRBV30; unclear D gene. The CDR3 runs to 13 residues. Trimming removed 2 bases at V and 1 base at J, with 8 bases between. Germline V gene lookup returns CDR1 GTSNPN and CDR2 SVGIG (reference sequence). CDR3 sequence (DNA): TGTGCCTGGAGTCAAATGAGGAACACTGAAGCTTTCTTT. The encoded protein is CAWSQMRNTEAFF.

In DNA form, the CDR3 reads TGTGCCAGCGGGGAGAGGTGGACAGGGGTTTACGAGCAGTACTTC. It specifies CASGERWTGVYEQYF. The V call is TRBV28, the J call TRBJ2-7; 9 bases fit TRBD1. Germline CDR1 is MDHEN and CDR2 is SYDVKM. V was clipped by 8 bases and J by 4 bases; unmatched bases: 12. The CDR3 consists of 15 residues.

The chain employs TRBV6-2 or TRBV6-3 and TRBJ1-2; possibly TRBD1 for D (6 bases). V dropped 5 bases and J dropped 7 bases, with 23 bases sitting between them. The germline CDR1 and CDR2 sequences are MNHEY and SVGEGT. The CDR3 extends over 16 amino acids. In nucleotides, the CDR3 is TGTGCCAGCAGTCCCATAGGACAGTCAAGGGCGGTTGGCTACACCTTC. Encoded protein: CASSPIGQSRAVGYTF.

The chain links TRBV4-1 to TRBJ1-4; no clear D gene. Germline V gene lookup returns CDR1 MGHRA and CDR2 YSYEKL. V dropped 5 bases and J dropped 0 bases, with 7 bases sitting between them. The CDR3 spans 14 residues. The CDR3, as DNA: TGCGCCAGCAGCTCCGTAGCAACTAATGAAAAACTGTTTTTT. It codes for CASSSVATNEKLFF.

The V call is TRBV19, the J call TRBJ1-1, with 10 positions matching TRBD1. V dropped 6 bases and J dropped 6; count of bases not matched to a gene: 7. Germline V CDR1 and CDR2: LNHDA, SQIVND (reference sequence). The CDR3 runs 14 residues. This chain's CDR3 is CASRGGQGRAEAFF. The CDR3 DNA is TGTGCCAGTAGGGGGGGACAGGGGCGAGCTGAAGCTTTCTTT.

This clone was seen only a few times. This chain joins TRBV5-4 and TRBJ2-2, with 10 bases identical to TRBD2. Germline values: CDR1 SGHNT, CDR2 YYREEE (reference sequence). The V segment lost 4 bases and the J segment 6 bases; nucleotides outside the gene matches: 9. The CDR3 extends over 16 amino acids. In DNA, the CDR3 is TGTGCCAGCAGCCTTCCCCTAGCGGGAGTTGCCGGGGAGCTGTTTTTT. It translates to CASSLPLAGVAGELFF.

The chain carries TRBV11-3 and TRBJ2-2; 10 nucleotides agree with TRBD2. The J segment lost 5 bases and the V segment lost 2 bases, leaving 5 bases of the junction unmatched. The CDR3 runs to 16 residues. CDR1 and CDR2 (germline): SGHNT, YENEEA. The CDR3 is CASSLRLAGATGELFF. The CDR3 nucleotides are TGTGCCAGCAGCTTACGTCTAGCGGGAGCGACCGGGGAGCTGTTTTTT.

This clone was counted only a few times. The DNA for the CDR3 is TGTGCCAGCAGCTTAGACGGGACAGGGGCAGGCACTAACTATGGCTACACCTTC. Amino acids: CASSLDGTGAGTNYGYTF. The chain has TRBV7-2 and TRBJ1-2, with 10 bases aligning to TRBD1. The V and J ends lost 1 base and 0 bases, in that order; junction bases with no gene match: 8. The germline CDR1 and CDR2 sequences are SGHTA and FQGNSA. This CDR3 spans 18 amino acids. The entire variable domain, with the rest obtained from reference TRBV7-2 and TRBJ1-2, is as follows: GAGVSQSPSNKVTEKGKDVELRCDPISGHTALYWYRQSLGQGLEFLIYFQGNSAPDKSGLPSDRFSAERTGGSVSTLTIQRTQQEDSAVYLCASSLDGTGAGTNYGYTFGSGTRLTVV.

V is TRBV30 and J is TRBJ1-6; 9 positions agree with TRBD1. The CDR3 has 13 residues. After removal of 8 bases from V and 10 bases from J, the junction contained 9 bases not matched to a gene. Germline lookup yields CDR1 GTSNPN and CDR2 SVGIG (reference sequence). In DNA, the CDR3 is TGTGCCCGAACCGGGACAGGGAACTCACCCCTCCACTTT. Translating gives CARTGTGNSPLHF.

The chain uses TRBV6-5 and TRBJ1-2; 9 bases are a match to TRBD1. Per germline, CDR1 MNHEY and CDR2 SVGAGI. There are 13 residues in the CDR3. The junction had 5 bases not matched to a gene; V was cut back by 4 bases and J by 8 bases. The CDR3: CASSSTGGGGYTF. The CDR3 DNA is TGTGCCAGCAGTTCAACAGGGGGCGGGGGCTACACCTTC.

This clone has just one count. The V and J genes are TRBV5-8 and TRBJ1-6; 8 nucleotides line up with TRBD1. This CDR3 is 16 amino acids long. The ends lost 6 bases at V and 8 bases at J; junction bases unmatched: 13. CDR1 and CDR2 (germline): SGHTS, YDEGEE. The DNA for the CDR3 is TGTGCCAGCAACCGGGGGGAAGGACAGGGCTATTCACCCCTCCACTTT. It codes for CASNRGEGQGYSPLHF.

The DNA of the CDR3 is TGTGCCAGCAGCCCAGGCGACGAACGAAATGAAAAACTGTTTTTT. This translates into CASSPGDERNEKLFF. J is TRBJ1-4 and V is TRBV7-3, with D hard to call. V was pared by 5 bases and J by 5 bases, with 15 bases between. The CDR3 contains 15 residues. Germline assignment: CDR1 SGHTA and CDR2 FQGTGA.

This clone was observed a single time. The chain is built from TRBV10-3 and TRBJ1-2, with D hard to call. V gave up 2 bases and J gave up 5 bases, with 9 bases separating them. This CDR3 contains 13 residues. The V gene's germline CDR1 is ENHRY and CDR2 SYGVKD. Here the CDR3 reads CAISEDYRYGYTF. The CDR3 DNA is TGTGCCATCAGTGAGGACTATCGTTATGGCTACACCTTC.

The rearrangement joins TRBV28 to TRBJ1-6, with 7 positions matching TRBD1. Unmatched junction bases numbered 8, after V lost 5 bases and J lost 10 bases. This CDR3 has 14 residues. CDR1 is MDHEN and CDR2 is SYDVKM in the germline V gene. As DNA, the CDR3 is TGTGCCAGCAGTCCGACAGGGTCTAACTCACCCCTCCACTTT. It yields the protein CASSPTGSNSPLHF.

The chain is built from TRBV5-1 and TRBJ2-7; the match to TRBD2 covers 9 bases. CDR3 length equals 16 residues. J lost 0 bases, V lost 0 bases, and 4 bases had no gene match. CDR1 is SGHRS, CDR2 YFSETQ, per germline. In DNA, the CDR3 is TGCGCCAGCAGCTTGGGTGCGGGAGGGGCCTCCTACGAGCAGTACTTC. Translated, it gives CASSLGAGGASYEQYF.

The chain carries TRBV5-6 and TRBJ1-4; D gene uncertain. Trimming took 1 base from V and 6 from J, leaving 13 bases between them. There are 15 residues in the CDR3. CDR1 SGHDT and CDR2 YYEEEE come from the germline V gene. Here the CDR3 DNA reads TGTGCCAGCAGCTTGACTGTACAAGTTGATGAAAAACTGTTTTTT. This codes for CASSLTVQVDEKLFF.

This clone occurred once. This sequence joins TRBV18 and TRBJ2-7, with a possible D match to TRBD1 (5 bases). The germline V gene has CDR1 KGHSH and CDR2 LQKENI. The CDR3 contains 14 residues. V was pared by 2 bases and J by 5 bases, with 13 bases between. The CDR3 nucleotides read TGTGCCAGCTCACCAGACGGCAGGGCGGACGAGCAGTACTTC. It translates to CASSPDGRADEQYF. The whole variable domain, filled in from reference TRBV18 and TRBJ2-7, reads NAGVMQNPRHLVRRRGQEARLRCSPMKGHSHVYWYRQLPEEGLKFMVYLQKENIIDESGMPKERFSAEFPKEGPSILRIQQVVRGDSAAYFCASSPDGRADEQYFGPGTRLTVT.

The chain combines TRBV19 with TRBJ2-7, with 9 bases matching TRBD2. CDR3 size: 15 residues. Germline assignment: CDR1 LNHDA and CDR2 SQIVND (reference sequence). Trimming removed 2 bases from V and 4 bases from J; junction bases left unmatched: 6. The CDR3 nucleotides are TGTGCCAGTAGTATAAGGCGGGAGGGCCGGTACGAGCAGTACTTC. Translation: CASSIRREGRYEQYF.

The chain is built from TRBV27 and TRBJ1-2, with D tentatively TRBD1 (6 bases). CDR3 length equals 13 residues. Per germline, CDR1 MNHEY and CDR2 SMNVEV (reference sequence). V was trimmed by 7 bases and J by 6 bases, leaving 15 bases between them. The CDR3 is CASTTGGADGYTF. The CDR3 region has the DNA TGTGCCAGCACCACGGGGGGGGCGGATGGCTACACCTTC.

CDR3 region: CASSTGLPGELFF. CDR3 coding DNA: TGTGCCAGCAGTACTGGCCTCCCCGGGGAGCTGTTTTTT. This sequence joins TRBV12-3 or TRBV12-4 and TRBJ2-2; no definite D call. Trimming removed 5 bases at V and 6 bases at J, with 10 bases between. The CDR3 loop spans 13 amino acids.

CDR3 sequence: CASSFQRGVQETQYF. The CDR3 DNA is TGTGCCAGCAGCTTTCAGCGCGGGGTCCAAGAGACCCAGTACTTC. The genes are TRBV5-4 and TRBJ2-5; a possible D gene is TRBD2 (6 bases). Germline V gives CDR1 SGHNT, CDR2 YYREEE (reference sequence). The CDR3 is 15 amino acids. Between the trimmed V and J ends, which lost 2 bases and 1 base, there was a span of 12 bases.

This sequence joins TRBV2 and TRBJ1-5; D not resolved. The V and J ends lost 8 bases and 4 bases respectively, with 12 bases between them. The CDR3 extends over 13 amino acids. Germline V gene data show CDR1 as SNHLY and CDR2 as FYNNEI. The CDR3 spells CASLSGENQPQHF. The CDR3 region has the DNA TGTGCCAGCTTATCCGGCGAGAATCAGCCCCAGCATTTT.

This chain uses TRBV28 with TRBJ1-5; 7 bases match TRBD1. J lost 7 bases, V lost 5 bases, and 8 bases had no gene match. Per germline, CDR1 MDHEN and CDR2 SYDVKM. This CDR3 contains 14 residues. The CDR3, as DNA: TGTGCCAGCAGTCCCAGGGGGGGGGTACAGCCCCAGCATTTT. Translating it yields CASSPRGGVQPQHF.

The CDR3 coding sequence is TGTGCCAGCAGCGTAGTTGGTCTAGCGGGAAGCGAGACCCAGTACTTC. Translated: CASSVVGLAGSETQYF. The V gene is TRBV9, the J gene TRBJ2-5; 9 bases match TRBD2. Germline V lookup: CDR1 SGDLS, CDR2 YYNGEE. The CDR3 has 16 residues. V was clipped by 0 bases and J by 5 bases; unmatched bases: 8. The whole variable domain, remainder taken from reference TRBV9 and TRBJ2-5, is DSGVTQTPKHLITATGQRVTLRCSPRSGDLSVYWYQQSLDQGLQFLIQYYNGEERAKGNILERFSAQQFPDLHSELNLSSLELGDSALYFCASSVVGLAGSETQYFGPGTRLLVL.

The genes are TRBV18 and TRBJ1-4; D is perhaps TRBD1 (5 bases). The CDR3 loop spans 15 amino acids. Trimming pared 1 base from V and 6 bases from J, leaving 12 bases between. The V gene's germline CDR1 is KGHSH and CDR2 LQKENI. The CDR3 DNA is TGTGCCAGCTCACCACGAAGGGACGTAGATGAAAAACTGTTTTTT. Translation: CASSPRRDVDEKLFF.

The rearrangement joins TRBV9 to TRBJ2-1, with a tentative D call TRBD2 (5 bases). The ends were cut back, 0 bases at V and 6 bases at J, with 16 bases in the middle. The CDR3 sequence is 16 residues long. The germline V gene has CDR1 SGDLS and CDR2 YYNGEE. CDR3 sequence: CASSVDASGLFNEQFF. The CDR3 DNA follows: TGTGCCAGCAGCGTAGATGCCAGCGGTCTTTTCAATGAGCAGTTCTTC.